This T cell receptor beta chain was sequenced during a study of T cells in women clearing cervical HPV infection. General observations from the study: CIN3+ cases had significantly higher TCR richness than controls; evenness did not differ. T-cell numbers per sample were unknown and may explain richness differences.

All donors had a single incident cervical HPV16 infection, not prevalent. V lost 11 bases, J lost 2 bases, and 18 bases lay in between. The germline V gene encodes CDR1 ENHRY and CDR2 SYGVKD. The CDR3 contains 14 residues. Libraries were prepared by immunoSEQ multiplex PCR; TCRdb keeps only in-frame clonotypes and omits some of them. In all, the sample yields around 12,000 clones. A note on this clone: Antigen: not known. The read ends 3 residues shy of where the CDR3 ends; the end is completed using the germline J gene.

V gene TRBV10-3 combines with J gene TRBJ1-2, with a possible D match to TRBD1 (6 bases). Sequencing used blood buffy coat. This receptor was taken from a woman between 18 and 70 years old with a cervical HPV16 infection that either progressed to CIN3+ or cleared (not recorded which). CDR3 protein: CAASLPDRNYGYTF. The sequenced CDR3 bases are TGTGCCGCGTCTTTACCGGACAGAAACTATGGC.